This TCR beta chain was sequenced during a study of radiotherapy plus CTLA-4 blockade in lung cancer. Study in general: For roughly 19% of patients, objective responses occurred, and around 31% had disease control. General study points: Once radiotherapy plus ipilimumab had been given, TCR clones derived from tumor expanded in blood. Interferon-beta, together with early blood T cell clone dynamics, reportedly best predicted response.

Here immunoSEQ multiplex PCR was the method, and the copy in TCRdb shows in-frame clones only, minus some. The sample holds 80,000 to 100,000 clones; around 83% are singletons and the top ten take 3% to 4%. The CDR3 sequence is 14 residues long. V was shortened by 5 bases and J by 5 bases, with 15 bases between the two germline ends. The germline CDR1 and CDR2 sequences are SGHAT and FQNNGV. Focal radiation plus CTLA-4 blockade with ipilimumab was administered to patients who had chemo-refractory metastatic non-small-cell lung cancer. This clone has only one observation. Its target is unknown. The chain is built from TRBV11-2 and TRBJ1-1; the D gene is possibly TRBD1 (5 bases). This TCR was recovered from a human donor with non-small cell lung cancer who had a partial response to radiotherapy plus ipilimumab. The sequencing here drew on peripheral blood, taken from a patient treated with radiotherapy plus ipilimumab. The CDR3 is CASSPSWGDTEAFF. The CDR3 nucleotides are TGTGCCAGCAGCCCCAGCTGGGGGGATACTGAAGCTTTCTTT.